These 21 T cell receptor beta chains share one sample of origin, sequenced in a study of T cells in Graves' hyperthyroidism and ophthalmopathy. The CDR3 regions of TCR beta were amplified from RNA transcripts. HTBI primers were the set used in a first-round RT-PCR of the TCR CDR3. Each CDR3 protein is one row after TCRdb ran MiXCR on the multiplex PCR reads. The sample includes some 690,000 distinct CDR3 sequences, 17% of them seen just once. Sequenced material: blood. The receptors derive from a man aged 45-65 years with Graves' hyperthyroidism.

The CDR3 nucleotides are TGCGCCAGCAGCTTGGGGTCTTTTCAAGAGACCCAGTACTTC. It encodes CASSLGSFQETQYF. The chain combines TRBV5-1 with TRBJ2-5; no clear D. This CDR3 contains 14 residues. V lost 0 bases, J lost 2 bases, and 8 bases lay in between. CDR1 and CDR2 from the germline V gene are SGHRS and YFSETQ.

This clonotype has at least ten counts. The chain joins TRBV5-1 to TRBJ1-4, with 7 bases aligning to TRBD1. CDR1 SGHRS and CDR2 YFSETQ come from the germline V gene. V lost 4 bases and J lost 5; bases outside the gene matches: 8. The CDR3 totals 15 residues. In DNA, the CDR3 is TGCGCCAGCAGCGGCACAGGGGCCAAGAATGAAAAACTGTTTTTT. The encoded protein is CASSGTGAKNEKLFF.

In its sample, this clonotype was seen a few times. The CDR3 spells CASSSPPNQPQHF. The CDR3 DNA sequence: TGTGCCAGCAGTTCCCCTCCCAATCAGCCCCAGCATTTT. This chain uses TRBV28 with TRBJ1-5; the D is unclear. The CDR3 is 13 amino acids. Per the germline V gene, CDR1 is MDHEN and CDR2 is SYDVKM. Deletions cut 4 bases from V and 3 bases from J, with 7 bases between.

This clonotype was found many times. The V call is TRBV3-1, the J call TRBJ2-1; 13 bases are shared with TRBD2. Germline V gene lookup returns CDR1 LGHDT and CDR2 YNNKEL (reference sequence). The CDR3 consists of 18 residues. Trimming cost V 5 bases and J 2 bases; bases outside gene matches: 9. The CDR3 spells CASSYGLAGEYPYNEQFF. CDR3 in DNA: TGTGCCAGCAGCTACGGACTAGCGGGAGAATACCCCTACAATGAGCAGTTCTTC.

This clonotype occurred many times. The V call is TRBV2, the J call TRBJ2-2; D unresolved. The CDR3 contains 13 residues. The germline V gene encodes CDR1 SNHLY and CDR2 FYNNEI. V lost 2 bases, J lost 0 bases, and 1 base lay in between. The CDR3: CASSETNTGELFF. The DNA for the CDR3 is TGTGCCAGCAGTGAAACGAACACCGGGGAGCTGTTTTTT.

The chain couples TRBV28 to TRBJ2-5; TRBD1 or TRBD2 may be the D gene (6 bases each). Germline V gives CDR1 MDHEN, CDR2 SYDVKM. CDR3 length: 16 amino acids. The ends were cut back, 6 bases at V and 0 bases at J, with 17 bases in the middle. The chain's CDR3 is CASSSPGASHQETQYF. CDR3 coding DNA: TGTGCCAGCAGCTCCCCGGGGGCCAGTCACCAAGAGACCCAGTACTTC.

This clonotype was counted a few times. The genes are TRBV2 and TRBJ2-1, with 11 bases matching TRBD2. Losses at the gene ends were 3 bases for V and 7 bases for J; bases not matched to a gene: 5. The length of the CDR3 is 15 residues. Germline lookup yields CDR1 SNHLY and CDR2 FYNNEI. The CDR3 sequence is CASSDVLAGVNEQFF. Written as DNA, the CDR3 is TGTGCCAGCAGTGACGTACTAGCGGGAGTTAATGAGCAGTTCTTC.

There are a few counts of this clonotype. The V and J genes are TRBV5-6 and TRBJ2-1; 9 nucleotides match TRBD1. V was pared by 5 bases and J by 8 bases, with 11 bases of the junction left unmatched. Per the germline V gene, CDR1 is SGHDT and CDR2 is YYEEEE. The CDR3 consists of 15 residues. The CDR3 sequence: CASREQGALLDEQFF. The CDR3 DNA reads as TGTGCCAGCAGAGAACAGGGGGCCTTGTTGGATGAGCAGTTCTTC.

This clonotype was found many times. The CDR3, as DNA: TGCAGCGTCGCCGGGACAGATACCGTATCGATATACAATGAGCAGTTCTTC. Its translation: CSVAGTDTVSIYNEQFF. The rearrangement links TRBV29-1 to TRBJ2-1, with 7 bases identical to TRBD1. Germline V lookup: CDR1 SQVTM, CDR2 ANQGSEA. The V and J ends lost 6 bases and 4 bases, in that order; junction bases with no gene match: 18. CDR3 length: 17 amino acids.

This clonotype was seen a handful of times. This chain links TRBV7-6 with TRBJ1-1; D gene ambiguous. Trimming stripped 5 bases from V and 1 base from J, with 8 bases between. CDR1 and CDR2 from the germline V gene are SGHVS and FNYEAQ. CDR3 length equals 13 residues. CDR3 in DNA: TGTGCCAGCAGCCAGCTCGGGAACACTGAAGCTTTCTTT. Protein product: CASSQLGNTEAFF.

This rearrangement joins TRBV28 to TRBJ2-3, with D possibly being TRBD2 (6 bases). Trimming removed 4 bases from V and 2 bases from J, with 13 bases in between. This CDR3 region has 15 residues. Germline V gives CDR1 MDHEN, CDR2 SYDVKM. DNA of the CDR3: TGTGCCAGCAGTTGGGGCGGGGAGTACACAGATACGCAGTATTTT. Protein sequence: CASSWGGEYTDTQYF.

This clonotype was seen a handful of times. This chain uses TRBV29-1 with TRBJ1-3, with 8 bases lining up with TRBD1. With V trimmed by 7 bases and J by 0 bases, 11 bases remained unmatched. The CDR3 has 16 amino acids. Germline V gene data show CDR1 as SQVTM and CDR2 as ANQGSEA. CDR3 region: CSGETGDASSGNTIYF. The CDR3 DNA sequence: TGCAGCGGGGAGACAGGGGACGCCTCCTCTGGAAACACCATATATTTT.

The chain employs TRBV25-1 and TRBJ2-7; the D is unclear. V lost 4 bases and J lost 0, with 7 bases in between. CDR1 is MGHDK, CDR2 SYGVNS, per germline. The CDR3 is made up of 13 amino acids. CDR3 in amino acids: CASSVLHSYEQYF. In DNA form, the CDR3 reads TGTGCCAGCAGTGTACTTCACTCCTACGAGCAGTACTTC.

The J gene is TRBJ1-4, the V gene TRBV7-9; D is uncertain. The CDR3 is 13 residues long. The germline V and J ends were trimmed by 0 bases and 7 bases, with 6 bases remaining between them. CDR1 is SEHNR, CDR2 FQNEAQ, per germline (reference sequence). CDR3 sequence reads: CASSLAGFEKLFF. DNA of the CDR3: TGTGCCAGCAGCTTAGCGGGATTTGAAAAACTGTTTTTT.

This rearrangement joins TRBV12-5 to TRBJ1-2, with 7 positions matching TRBD1. The length of the CDR3 is 16 residues. V shed 6 bases and J 5 bases; nucleotides not matched to a gene: 15. The germline CDR1 and CDR2 sequences are LGHNT and FRNRAP. The CDR3 coding sequence is TGTGCTAGTGGGTTTGGACAGGAGAATCCTCTATATGGCTACACCTTC. Translated, it gives CASGFGQENPLYGYTF.

This clonotype was seen only a few times. The gene calls are TRBV27 and TRBJ2-3, with 10 bases that match TRBD2. Germline V CDR1 and CDR2: MNHEY, SMNVEV (reference sequence). The length of the CDR3 is 14 residues. Germline trimming cut 8 bases from V and 6 bases from J; bases unmatched to any gene: 8. DNA for the CDR3: TGTGCCAGCGCTCTAGCGGGAGTCATTGATACGCAGTATTTT. It is translated as CASALAGVIDTQYF.

This chain uses TRBV15 with TRBJ1-5, with 8 bases that match TRBD1. The CDR3 runs 17 residues. Germline V gene sequence: CDR1 LNHNV, CDR2 YYDKDF (reference sequence). Unmatched junction bases numbered 6, after V lost 2 bases and J lost 0 bases. This chain's CDR3 is CATSRLWTGNSNQPQHF. The CDR3, as DNA: TGTGCCACCAGCAGACTTTGGACAGGGAATAGCAATCAGCCCCAGCATTTT.

This clonotype was seen repeatedly, ten times or more. The chain has TRBV19 and TRBJ1-2; D call uncertain. The CDR3 loop spans 13 amino acids. Trimming cost V 10 bases and J 8 bases, with 20 bases left between them. The germline V gene encodes CDR1 LNHDA and CDR2 SQIVND (reference sequence). The CDR3 loop reads CATSPHGGGGYTF. The CDR3 DNA sequence: TGTGCCACCAGCCCCCACGGAGGCGGCGGCTACACCTTC.

This clonotype was picked up a small number of times. The rearrangement links TRBV5-4 to TRBJ2-5; 12 nucleotides line up with TRBD1. Trimming took 0 bases from V and 0 from J; bases not matched to a gene: 9. The CDR3 runs to 19 residues. The V gene's germline CDR1 is SGHNT and CDR2 YYREEE (reference sequence). CDR3 region: CASSLGVGQGATYQETQYF. Written as DNA, the CDR3 is TGTGCCAGCAGCTTGGGTGTGGGACAGGGGGCTACGTACCAAGAGACCCAGTACTTC. Using reference TRBV5-4 and TRBJ2-5 for the parts outside the CDR3, the full variable domain is ETGVTQSPTHLIKTRGQQVTLRCSSQSGHNTVSWYQQALGQGPQFIFQYYREEENGRGNFPPRFSGLQFPNYSSELNVNALELDDSALYLCASSLGVGQGATYQETQYFGPGTRLLVL.

About this clonotype: This may stem from a read error, because a much larger clone lies one nucleotide away. The rearrangement links TRBV11-2 to TRBJ2-1; the D gene is possibly TRBD2 (6 bases). Germline CDR1 reads SGHAT; CDR2 reads FQNNGV. There are 15 residues in the CDR3. With 4 bases removed from V and 11 bases from J, the gap between germline ends came to 21 bases. As DNA, the CDR3 is TGTGCCAGCAGCTCATTAGACGGACCGGGGGATAAGCAGTTCTTC. Amino acids: CASSSLDGPGDKQFF.

The chain is built from TRBV2 and TRBJ2-5, with TRBD2 matching over 14 bases. CDR1 SNHLY and CDR2 FYNNEI come from the germline V gene. The length of the CDR3 is 15 residues. The J segment lost 5 bases and the V segment lost 7 bases, leaving 6 bases of the junction unmatched. CDR3: CASKETSGGAETQYF. The CDR3 DNA reads as TGTGCCAGCAAGGAGACTAGCGGGGGGGCTGAGACCCAGTACTTC.